This T cell receptor (beta chain) was sequenced for a study of patients and donors after allogeneic stem cell transplantation. Via MiXCR, TCRdb re-called the RT-PCR reads, giving one row per CDR3 protein. Here the sample spans 150,000 to 250,000 distinct CDR3 sequences, 41% being singletons. V lost 3 bases to trimming and J lost 5 bases; unmatched junction nucleotides: 17. This CDR3 is 19 amino acids long. Germline V gene data show CDR1 as SGDLS and CDR2 as YYNGEE. The sequence was obtained from a human donor who was either an allogeneic HSCT recipient or a stem cell or donor lymphocyte infusion donor (not recorded which). It is not recorded whose cells these are; they may come from a transplant donor. The specimen sequenced was blood, either unsorted or a sorted T cell fraction (not recorded which). V and J are TRBV9 and TRBJ2-2; 9 nucleotides agree with TRBD1. CDR3: CASSDGGTGFPYGTGELFF. The CDR3, as DNA: TGTGCCAGCAGCGACGGCGGGACAGGGTTCCCCTATGGAACCGGGGAGCTGTTTTTT.